These 16 T cell receptor beta chains were all obtained from the same sample, sequenced in a study of T cell repertoires in cytomegalovirus infection. TCRdb analysed the reads with MiXCR anew, one entry per CDR3 protein. The sample comprises a few hundred thousand distinct CDR3 sequences, approximately 25% of which are singletons, and less than 15% rests with the top ten. Sample: PBMCs. The receptors shown here come from a human donor in good health (CMV status not recorded). Some clones in this sample may be carry-over from other donors' samples.

The table lists this clonotype with a count of one. V is TRBV7-9 and J is TRBJ2-6; D is uncertain. Per the germline V gene, CDR1 is SEHNR and CDR2 is FQNEAQ (reference sequence). Trimming took off 5 bases at V and 2 bases at J, with 7 bases between the two ends. The CDR3 runs to 14 residues. DNA of the CDR3: TGTGCCAGCAGCCCCCCGCCTGGGGCCAACGTCCTGACTTTC. It is translated as CASSPPPGANVLTF.

Only a few counts were recorded for this clonotype. The rearrangement joins TRBV27 to TRBJ2-1, with 10 positions matching TRBD2. Germline-derived CDR1 and CDR2 are MNHEY and SMNVEV (reference sequence). V shed 4 bases and J 1 base; nucleotides not matched to a gene: 22. The CDR3 is 22 residues long. CDR3 DNA sequence: TGTGCCAGCAGTTCTCTTTTAACGAGTCCCGGGACTAGCGACGTATCCTACAATGAGCAGTTCTTC. It is translated as CASSSLLTSPGTSDVSYNEQFF.

V and J are TRBV12-3 or TRBV12-4 and TRBJ1-1; a weak D match, TRBD1 (5 bases). The CDR3 consists of 15 residues. V lost 5 bases to trimming and J lost 3 bases, with 16 bases between them. The CDR3 bases are TGTGCCAGCAGTCCCGGGGGGGGGGGGGACACTGAAGCTTTCTTT. Protein product: CASSPGGGGDTEAFF.

V and J are TRBV23-1 and TRBJ2-7, with D unclear. TRBV23-1 is an open reading frame whose function is uncertain. Between the trimmed V and J ends, which lost 9 bases and 0 bases, there was a span of 6 bases. The CDR3 extends over 11 amino acids. The CDR3 spells CARNPSYEQYF. The CDR3, as DNA: TGCGCCAGGAATCCCTCCTACGAGCAGTACTTC.

The rearrangement joins TRBV7-2 to TRBJ1-3, with a weak D call TRBD1 (5 bases). The CDR3 length is 13 residues. V dropped 1 base and J dropped 8 bases, with 9 bases sitting between them. Germline V gives CDR1 SGHTA, CDR2 FQGNSA. The CDR3 spells CASSLVGVDTIYF. DNA of the CDR3: TGTGCCAGCAGCTTAGTGGGGGTGGACACCATATATTTT.

The genes are TRBV7-6 and TRBJ1-5; D not certain. Trimming shortened V by 0 bases and J by 4 bases, and 10 bases separated the two germline ends. Germline assignment: CDR1 SGHVS and CDR2 FNYEAQ. The CDR3 loop spans 15 amino acids. The CDR3 region is CASSLASSGNQPQHF. The DNA for the CDR3 is TGTGCCAGCAGCTTAGCATCGTCAGGAAATCAGCCCCAGCATTTT.

As DNA, the CDR3 is TGTGCCAGTAGTAACCCCGGTTTGGCGTCTGGGGCCAACGTCCTGACTTTC. Amino acids: CASSNPGLASGANVLTF. The rearrangement links TRBV19 to TRBJ2-6; no reliable D call. The germline V and J ends were trimmed by 4 bases and 1 base, with 14 bases remaining between them. The CDR3 length is 17 residues. Looked up from germline, CDR1 is LNHDA and CDR2 is SQIVND (reference sequence).

This clonotype has just a few counts. This rearrangement joins TRBV10-3 to TRBJ2-1; 7 positions match TRBD2. Germline CDR1 ENHRY, CDR2 SYGVKD. The ends lost 3 bases at V and 2 bases at J; junction bases unmatched: 7. This CDR3 comprises 16 residues. For the CDR3, the DNA is TGTGCCATCAGTGATCTGACTAGCCCCACCTACAATGAGCAGTTCTTC. This gives the protein CAISDLTSPTYNEQFF.

The sample holds a few counts of this clonotype. The rearrangement joins TRBV15 to TRBJ2-1; 9 nucleotides match TRBD2. Germline CDR1 LNHNV, CDR2 YYDKDF (reference sequence). There are 15 residues in the CDR3. J gave up 7 bases and V 1 base, and 5 bases lay outside the gene matches. The CDR3 protein is CATSRVAGGINEQFF. Here the CDR3 DNA reads TGTGCCACCAGCAGAGTTGCGGGAGGGATAAATGAGCAGTTCTTC.

This clonotype was recorded many times. The chain couples TRBV6-6 to TRBJ2-7; D is perhaps TRBD2 (6 bases). This CDR3 region has 15 residues. Per germline, CDR1 MNHNY and CDR2 SVGAGI (reference sequence). V lost 0 bases, J lost 6 bases, and 15 bases lay in between. CDR3 sequence (DNA): TGTGCCAGCAGTTACTCTAGGCGGGACCCGCTCGAGCAGTACTTC. Protein product: CASSYSRRDPLEQYF.

Remarks on this clonotype: A much larger clone differs from this one at a single base, so this may be a read error. The genes are TRBV6-7 and TRBJ2-1; D is possibly TRBD1 (5 bases). TRBV6-7 is an ORF; its function is uncertain. The CDR3 covers 16 residues. The CDR3 reads CASGYRDRHSYNEQFF. The CDR3 nucleotides are TGTGCCAGCGGTTATCGCGACAGACACTCCTACAATGAGCAGTTCTTC.

The J gene is TRBJ1-2, the V gene TRBV5-5; 7 bases match TRBD1. The J segment lost 0 bases and the V segment lost 3 bases, leaving 17 bases of the junction unmatched. The germline V gene encodes CDR1 SGHKS and CDR2 YYEKEE (reference sequence). The CDR3 length is 19 residues. The CDR3 DNA reads TGTGCCAGCAGCTCGTGGCAGGGAACAGGGGAAATAGCTAACTATGGCTACACCTTC. This codes for CASSSWQGTGEIANYGYTF.

This clonotype was picked up many times. This CDR3 is CASSSWAGQMFAFF. CDR3 nucleotides: TGTGCCAGCAGCTCCTGGGCTGGCCAGATGTTTGCTTTCTTT. This chain connects TRBV7-8 to TRBJ1-1, with D uncertain. This CDR3 is built from 14 residues. V dropped 4 bases and J dropped 11 bases, with 20 bases sitting between them. The germline gives CDR1 SGHVS, CDR2 FQNEAQ.

This chain connects TRBV7-3 to TRBJ2-1; D remains unclear. The V end lost 5 bases, the J end lost 8 bases, and 13 bases lay between the germline ends. CDR3 length: 13 residues. Germline-derived CDR1 and CDR2 are SGHTA and FQGTGA. The CDR3 spells CASSPSRKDEQFF. CDR3 nucleotides: TGTGCCAGCAGCCCGAGTAGAAAGGATGAGCAGTTCTTC.

The chain employs TRBV11-3 and TRBJ2-1; TRBD2 aligns across 9 bases. There are 17 residues in the CDR3. V lost 1 base and J lost 0; bases outside the gene matches: 4. The V gene's germline CDR1 is SGHNT and CDR2 YENEEA. The CDR3 nucleotides are TGTGCCAGCAGCTTAGCCAGGACTAGCGACTCCTACAATGAGCAGTTCTTC. Translating it yields CASSLARTSDSYNEQFF.

This clonotype came up many times. The CDR3 nucleotides read TGTGCCAGCAGCCCTCGGTATTTTGGCACTGAAGCTTTCTTT. This translates into CASSPRYFGTEAFF. The chain has TRBV7-2 and TRBJ1-1; D remains ambiguous. The CDR3 has 14 amino acids. V lost 5 bases and J 4 bases, leaving 14 bases between the germline ends. Per the germline V gene, CDR1 is SGHTA and CDR2 is FQGNSA.